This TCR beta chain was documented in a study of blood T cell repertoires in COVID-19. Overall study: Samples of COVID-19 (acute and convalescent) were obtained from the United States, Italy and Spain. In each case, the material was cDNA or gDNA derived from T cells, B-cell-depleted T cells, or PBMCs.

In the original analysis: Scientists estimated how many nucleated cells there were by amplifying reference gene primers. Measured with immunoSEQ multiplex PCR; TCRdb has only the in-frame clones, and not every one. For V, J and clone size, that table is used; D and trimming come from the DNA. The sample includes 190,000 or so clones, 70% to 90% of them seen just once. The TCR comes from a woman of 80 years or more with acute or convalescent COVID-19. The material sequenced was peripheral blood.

The CDR3 sequence is CASSLGDRGKGLSGNTIYF. In nucleotides, the CDR3 is TGTGCCAGCAGCTTGGGGGACAGGGGAAAGGGCCTCTCTGGAAACACCATATATTTT. V usage is TRBV5-4 and J usage is TRBJ1-3; 10 positions match TRBD1. In germline, CDR1 is SGHNT, CDR2 YYREEE (reference sequence). The CDR3 runs to 19 residues. Trimming cost V 0 bases and J 0 bases; bases outside gene matches: 9.